Detailed here is one T cell receptor (beta chain). Its antigen is unidentified. The authors used template switching to add a universal primer site and gave cDNA unique molecular identifiers. MiXCR, run by TCRdb on the 5' RACE reads, gives a single entry per CDR3 protein. The sample carries approximately 620,000 distinct CDR3 sequences, about 9.4% recorded once. This sample was included in a study of identical twins. General study points: Out-of-frame alpha sequences shared between twins exhibited an excess of low generation probability. Carriage of fewer insertions was seen in abundant cord blood beta clonotypes, whereas memory repertoires showed none.

With V trimmed by 5 bases and J by 2 bases, 10 bases remained unmatched. Germline CDR1 and CDR2: MNHEY and SVGEGT. This CDR3 has 17 amino acids. These data were also filed under a second study, of yellow fever vaccine responses in identical twins.

Material for sequencing was PBMCs. The rearrangement joins TRBV6-2 or TRBV6-3 to TRBJ2-1, with 9 bases aligning to TRBD1. The origin of this receptor is a woman aged 18-35 years in good health. The CDR3 DNA is TGTGCCAGCAGTGCCCTGCCGGGACAGGGCCCCTACAATGAGCAGTTCTTC. It codes for CASSALPGQGPYNEQFF.